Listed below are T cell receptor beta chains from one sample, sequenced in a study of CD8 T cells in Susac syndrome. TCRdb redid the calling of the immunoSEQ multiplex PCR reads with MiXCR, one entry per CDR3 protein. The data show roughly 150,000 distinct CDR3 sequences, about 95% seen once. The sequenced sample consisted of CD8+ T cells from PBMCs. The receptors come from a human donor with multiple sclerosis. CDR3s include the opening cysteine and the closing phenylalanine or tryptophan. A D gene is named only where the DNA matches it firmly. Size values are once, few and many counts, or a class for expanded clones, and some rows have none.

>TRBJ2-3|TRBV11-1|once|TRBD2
TGTGCCAGCAGCCCCCGGGGGCTAGCGGGATATTCTGCTAGCACAGATACGCAGTATTTT
CASSPRGLAGYSASTDTQYF
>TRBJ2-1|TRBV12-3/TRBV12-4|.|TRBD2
TGTGCCACCGCCCTAGCGGGGGGTCCGTTCTCCTACAATGAGCAGTTCTTC
CATALAGGPFSYNEQFF
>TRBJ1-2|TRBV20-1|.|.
TGCAGTGCTAGAGTGGGGGACATCTATGGCTACACCTTC
CSARVGDIYGYTF
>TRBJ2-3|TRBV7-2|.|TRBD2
TGTGCCAGCAGCCCCGGGAGACTAGCGGGGGGCGCGAGCACAGATACGCAGTATTTT
CASSPGRLAGGASTDTQYF
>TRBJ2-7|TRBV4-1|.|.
TGCGCCAGCAGCCAAGATCCGGGCCAGAGCCCCTACGAGCAGTACTTC
CASSQDPGQSPYEQYF
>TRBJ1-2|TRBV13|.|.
TGTGCCAGCAGCCCTGGACAGTCAGATGGCTACACCTTC
CASSPGQSDGYTF
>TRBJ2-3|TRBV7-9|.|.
TGTGCCAGCAGCTTACCTTCAGGGCAGGTGATCGCCACAGATACGCAGTATTTT
CASSLPSGQVIATDTQYF
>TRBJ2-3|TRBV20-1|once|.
TGCAGTGTCCTAGCCGGGACAATCCTCACAGATACGCAGTATTTT
CSVLAGTILTDTQYF
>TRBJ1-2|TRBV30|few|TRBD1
TGTGCCTGGAGTACACAGGGGAGGTACGGCTACACCTTC
CAWSTQGRYGYTF
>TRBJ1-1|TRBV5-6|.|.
TGTGCCAGCAGCCCCGTCCGACAGAGCCTCACTGAAGCTTTCTTT
CASSPVRQSLTEAFF
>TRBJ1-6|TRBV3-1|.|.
TGTGCCAGCAGCCAAGACTTCCCCGGGGGTTCACCCCTCCACTTT
CASSQDFPGGSPLHF
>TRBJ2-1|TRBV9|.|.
TGTGCCAGCAGCGCCTTACTGAGCGCCCGAGCCTACAATGAGCAGTTCTTC
CASSALLSARAYNEQFF
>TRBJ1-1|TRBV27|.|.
TGTGCCAGCAGGCCGATAGGGACGAACACTGAAGCTTTCTTT
CASRPIGTNTEAFF
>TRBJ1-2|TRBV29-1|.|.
TGCAGCGCCGTACGCCTGGTGGAGGACTATGGCTACACCTTC
CSAVRLVEDYGYTF
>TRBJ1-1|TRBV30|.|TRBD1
TGTGCCTGGGGTTTTGCAGGGGGTGAAACTGAAGCTTTCTTT
CAWGFAGGETEAFF
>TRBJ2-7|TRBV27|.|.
TGTGCCAGCAGTTTATCGATGGAGTTCTACGAGCAGTACTTC
CASSLSMEFYEQYF
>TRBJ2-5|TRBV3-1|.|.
TGTGCCAGCAGCCACGGAACAACCCCTCTGTGGGAGACCCAGTACTTC
CASSHGTTPLWETQYF
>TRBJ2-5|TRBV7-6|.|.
TGTGCCAGCAGCGCGCCGCAAGAGACCCAGTACTTC
CASSAPQETQYF
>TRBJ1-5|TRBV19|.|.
TGTGCCAGTAGCGCCGCGCAACAGCCCCAGCATTTT
CASSAAQQPQHF
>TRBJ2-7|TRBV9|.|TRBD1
TGTGCCAGCAGCGTAAAGGGGGCCTGGGACGAGCAGTACTTC
CASSVKGAWDEQYF
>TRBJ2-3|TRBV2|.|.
TGTGCCAGCAGTGAGGGGACGTCTTCGGGGGATACGCAGTATTTT
CASSEGTSSGDTQYF
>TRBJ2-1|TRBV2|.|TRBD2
TGTGCCAGCAGTGAAAGGGTAGCGGGGGGCAGAGGGCAGTTCTTC
CASSERVAGGRGQFF
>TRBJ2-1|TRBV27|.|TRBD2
TGTGCCAGCAGGGCGACTAGCGGTTACAATGAGCAGTTCTTC
CASRATSGYNEQFF
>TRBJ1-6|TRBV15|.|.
TGTGCCACCAGCAGAGATGTGTTAGGGTCACCCCTCCACTTT
CATSRDVLGSPLHF
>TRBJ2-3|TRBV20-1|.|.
TGCAGTGCTAGAGATCCAGATACGCAGTATTTT
CSARDPDTQYF
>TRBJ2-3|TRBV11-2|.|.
TGTGCCAGCAGCTTATTGGGTGGGCCGGGGTACACAGATACGCAGTATTTT
CASSLLGGPGYTDTQYF
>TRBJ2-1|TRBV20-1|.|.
TGCAGTACCGGGGACGAGATCTACAATGAGCAGTTCTTC
CSTGDEIYNEQFF
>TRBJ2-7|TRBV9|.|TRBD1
TGTGCCAGCAGCGTAGAGGGGGCTCGTACGACCTACGAGCAGTACTTC
CASSVEGARTTYEQYF
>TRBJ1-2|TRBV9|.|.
TGTGCCAGCAGCGTTTCCGGGACACCGAACTATGGCTACACCTTC
CASSVSGTPNYGYTF
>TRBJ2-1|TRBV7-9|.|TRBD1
TGTGCCAGCAGCCGCGGACAGGGTTCCTACAATGAGCAGTTCTTC
CASSRGQGSYNEQFF
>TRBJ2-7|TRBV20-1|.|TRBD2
TGCAGTGCTACCGGGACTAGCGGATCCTACGAGCAGTACTTC
CSATGTSGSYEQYF
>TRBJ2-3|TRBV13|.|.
TGTGCCAGCAGCTTACGGGGGACACCAGATACGCAGTATTTT
CASSLRGTPDTQYF
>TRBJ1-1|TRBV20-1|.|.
TGCAGTGCTAGAACCGCCGGGGTGAACACTGAAGCTTTCTTT
CSARTAGVNTEAFF
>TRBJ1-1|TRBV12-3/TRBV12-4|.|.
TGTGCCAGCCGTCCGCAGGGGTTCCTCAGTGGTCCTTTCTTT
CASRPQGFLSGPFF
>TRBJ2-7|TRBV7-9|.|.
TGTGCCAGCAGCTTAGCGGACCAACAGGGACTCTACGAGCAGTACTTC
CASSLADQQGLYEQYF
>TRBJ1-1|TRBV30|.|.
TGTGCCTGGAGCCACAGGGTGGGCCCAGTTGAAGCTTTCTTT
CAWSHRVGPVEAFF
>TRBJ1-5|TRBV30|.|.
TGTGCCTGGAGTCCCATGAGGGGTTACAATCAGCCCCAGCATTTT
CAWSPMRGYNQPQHF
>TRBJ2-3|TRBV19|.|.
TGTGCCAGTGGGGAGGCGGGGATCACAGATACGCAGTATTTT
CASGEAGITDTQYF
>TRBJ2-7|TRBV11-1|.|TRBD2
TGTGCCAGCATCCAACCCGGGGGGAACGAGCAGTACTTC
CASIQPGGNEQYF
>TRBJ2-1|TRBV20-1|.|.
TGCAGTGCTACCTCCGGGACGTCCCCGGGCAATGAGCAGTTCTTC
CSATSGTSPGNEQFF
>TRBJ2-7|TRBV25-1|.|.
TGTGCCAGCAGTGGGGGGGTCGAGCAGTACTTC
CASSGGVEQYF
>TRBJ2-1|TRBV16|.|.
TGTGCCAGCAGCCTCGACCCCACAGGGTCTGAGCAGTTCTTC
CASSLDPTGSEQFF